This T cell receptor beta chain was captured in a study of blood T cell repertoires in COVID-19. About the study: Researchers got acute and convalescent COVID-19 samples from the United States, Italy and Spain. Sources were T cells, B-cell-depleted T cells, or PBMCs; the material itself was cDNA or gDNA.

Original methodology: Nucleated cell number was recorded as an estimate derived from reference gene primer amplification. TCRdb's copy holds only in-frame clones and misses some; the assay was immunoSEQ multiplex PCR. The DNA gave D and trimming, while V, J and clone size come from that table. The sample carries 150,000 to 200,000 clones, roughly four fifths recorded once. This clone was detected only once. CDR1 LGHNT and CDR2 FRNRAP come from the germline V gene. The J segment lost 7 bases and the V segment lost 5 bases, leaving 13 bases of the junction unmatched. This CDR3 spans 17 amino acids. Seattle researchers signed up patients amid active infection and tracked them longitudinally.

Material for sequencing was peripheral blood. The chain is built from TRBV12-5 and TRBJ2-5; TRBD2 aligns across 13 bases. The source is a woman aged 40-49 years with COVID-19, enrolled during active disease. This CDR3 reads CASGPQTSGGTPGTQYF. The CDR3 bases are TGTGCTAGTGGTCCCCAGACTAGCGGGGGGACCCCAGGGACCCAGTACTTC.